This TCR beta chain was sequenced during a study of T cells in Graves' hyperthyroidism and ophthalmopathy (dated by TCRdb to about 2019). About the study as a whole: Peripheral blood was sampled at the time of initial diagnosis, prior to any treatment. Prospective prediction of ophthalmopathy was tested in an independent validation cohort of 18 to 20 hyperthyroidism patients and 17 patients who later progressed to ophthalmopathy. The study also compared thyroid tissue and blood T-cell repertoires from a handful of Graves' hyperthyroidism patients. According to the paper, TCR Vbeta CDR3 sequencing was carried out on some 140 peripheral blood samples, which came from fewer than 50 ophthalmopathy, 80 or so hyperthyroidism and roughly 17 progressor patients. The approximately 98 discovery patients were randomly divided into training and test sets at a 7:3 ratio. Following sampling, methimazole starting at 30 mg daily was given to hyperthyroidism patients, and high-dose intravenous methylprednisolone was given to ophthalmopathy patients. TCR V-J signatures able to tell the groups apart were searched for in a discovery cohort of 100 or so patients, of whom 43 had Graves' ophthalmopathy and around 57 had stable Graves' hyperthyroidism.

As encoded in the germline V gene, CDR1 is ENHRY while CDR2 is SYGVKD. There are 15 amino acids in the CDR3, from cysteine to phenylalanine inclusive. Just CDR3 DNA is preserved here, 45 bases in frame from base 1. V lost 2 bases and J lost 0 bases; the stretch between them is 11 bases long. Moderately to severely active disease, a Clinical Activity Score of at least 3, a NOSPECS grade of at least 4, and a duration under 3 months were present in ophthalmopathy patients. Any patient with an uncontrolled infection, another autoimmune disease, pregnancy or lactation was excluded. Clinical symptoms, serum thyroxine and TRAb, thyroid ultrasound, and orbital computed tomography formed the basis for the diagnoses. Ficoll-Paque density gradient centrifugation was used to isolate PBMCs from approximately 10 ml of fresh peripheral blood. Total RNA was extracted using Trizol reagent, and RNA quality was assessed on an Agilent 2100 Bioanalyzer.

Summary of the overall study and its limitations: In validation, progression to ophthalmopathy was predicted by the model with nearly 71% sensitivity and around 76% specificity, a median of around 6.5 months before onset. Blood samples also contained most of the expanded thyroid clonotypes (frequency above 0.001), which suggests that blood repertoires may reflect thyroid immune responses. No statistical method was used to fix the sample size in advance, and group allocation was not hidden from the investigators. In cross-validation, a model built on a 13 V-J signature told ophthalmopathy apart from stable hyperthyroidism with 87.88% sensitivity and roughly 83% specificity, and in testing the same model reached 80%/75%.

The TCR beta CDR3 regions were amplified from the RNA transcripts. The first round of RT-PCR for the TCR CDR3 was performed with the HTBI primer set and the Qiagen OneStep RT-PCR kit. Libraries were constructed in a second round of multiplex PCR, after which size selection and purification were carried out. The libraries were sequenced on an Illumina HiSeq2000 using paired-end 100 bp reads. As for the authors' bioinformatics: SOAPnuke was used to process the raw data, with reads discarded if the reads contained adapters or uncalled bases, had a mean Phred below 15, or lacked an exact constant-primer or identifier match. High-quality paired reads were merged with COPE v1.2.5, and unique nucleotide sequences were defined as clonotypes. MiTCR v1.1 was used to align the clonotypes against IMGT TRBV, TRBD and TRBJ reference segments. The analysis was restricted to V-J combinations with a frequency above 0.0001, which together covered 99% to 99.2% of the repertoires. The TCS score was defined as F50 (clonal expansion) divided by E x V (chaos), with BLOSUM62-based TCRdist calculated between CDR3 peptides within each V-J. Welch's t-statistics and random forest reduced several hundred V-J features to fewer than 15, which were used in a naive Bayes classifier (R e1071). TCRdb reprocessing: public reads trimmed at Q25 with fastp, clones called with MiXCR, in-frame beta chains kept. Under each unique CDR3 protein, matching rows form one entry showing the most common genes and DNA. These V and J calls derive from TCRdb rather than the authors' analysis. A total of about 300,000 distinct CDR3 sequences appear in this sample, around 20% of them only once. Under 45% of the sample is taken by the ten largest.

This clonotype was found many times. There is no known antigen for this receptor. Base qualities are not at hand, and no much larger clone is one base apart. Sequenced: blood. This receptor chain uses TRBV10-3 and TRBJ2-7; TRBD1 is possibly the D segment (8 matching bases). The TCR originated in a man aged 45-65 years with Graves' ophthalmopathy. CDR3 reads: CAISETGGDSYEQYF. The bases are TGTGCCATCAGTGAGACAGGGGGGGACTCCTACGAGCAGTACTTC.